The rows below give T cell receptor beta chains drawn from one sample of a study of human T cells and chemical hapten exposure. TCRdb re-called the RACE reads through MiXCR, storing one row per CDR3 protein. The sample records 80,000 to 100,000 distinct CDR3 sequences, 7.5% to 9.5% being singletons. The sequences come from whole blood, collected in connection with sensitization to the hapten diphenylcyclopropenone (DPC). These receptors originate from a woman between 25 and 40 years old with alopecia areata. Some clones in this sample may be carry-over from other donors' samples. Each CDR3 is given with its conserved first and last residue. Where a row states a size, it is once, few, many or the class of an expanded clone; other rows omit it.

V gene	clone size	J gene	CDR3 protein
TRBV7-2	many	TRBJ2-5	CASSLGRRGTPQETQYF
TRBV25-1	-	TRBJ2-7	CASRGQSSYEQYF
TRBV20-1	-	TRBJ1-6	CSARDLPRDNSPHHF
TRBV7-8	many	TRBJ2-7	CASSLAHYEQYF
TRBV10-2	many	TRBJ1-1	CASSRTPSPEAFF
TRBV29-1	many	TRBJ2-7	CSALPGQGRYEQYF
TRBV5-5	-	TRBJ1-1	CASSSAGLKGNTEAFF
TRBV10-1	-	TRBJ2-3	CASRRTSGVSTDTQYF
TRBV12-3/TRBV12-4	-	TRBJ2-2	CASSSPPGELFF
TRBV3-1	-	TRBJ2-2	CASFQAGELFF
TRBV29-1	many	TRBJ1-1	CSVEATANTEAFF
TRBV12-3/TRBV12-4	-	TRBJ1-1	CASSLRATEAFF
TRBV3-1	many	TRBJ2-2	CASSSRGRSGELFF
TRBV6-2/TRBV6-3	many	TRBJ2-7	CASSYSHSNLYEQYF
TRBV5-1	-	TRBJ2-3	CASSFLYGTSGDTQYF
TRBV29-1	many	TRBJ2-3	CSVESRVSTDTQYF
TRBV12-3/TRBV12-4	few	TRBJ1-2	CASSMDRNYGYTF
TRBV24-1	many	TRBJ2-4	CAPRGGTAKNIQYF
TRBV5-1	-	TRBJ2-1	CASSLSGARSDEQFF
TRBV30	few	TRBJ1-1	CAWSVAGGTEAFF
TRBV6-5	-	TRBJ2-3	CASSYSNSVQSDTQYF
TRBV20-1	many	TRBJ1-5	CSVPTGDNQPQHF
TRBV18	few	TRBJ1-1	CASSPNLGQGGAEAFF
TRBV12-3/TRBV12-4	many	TRBJ1-3	CASSLRDSGNTIYF
TRBV15	-	TRBJ2-6	CATSRGGISSGGANVLTF
TRBV30	many	TRBJ1-5	CAWSVTGPQHF
TRBV3-1	-	TRBJ1-1	CASSQLPGAGVGAFF
TRBV27	few	TRBJ1-6	CASRPRQDSYNSPLHF
TRBV2	many	TRBJ2-4	CASSERATSGGPAKNIQYF
TRBV11-2	many	TRBJ2-6	CASSLESWLSGANVLTF
TRBV5-1	-	TRBJ1-6	CASSLVDRDVNSPLHF
TRBV20-1	-	TRBJ1-3	CSARAVSGNTIYF
TRBV12-5	few	TRBJ1-2	CASGLIQGANDGYTF
TRBV20-1	-	TRBJ1-1	CSAVQEGNTEAFF
TRBV4-1	few	TRBJ2-7	CASSPWGPLDEQYF
TRBV5-1	-	TRBJ1-1	CASSPSQGVRTEAFF
TRBV7-3	many	TRBJ2-2	CASRSGHLNTGELFF
TRBV29-1	-	TRBJ1-4	CSVWAENEKLFF
TRBV2	many	TRBJ2-1	CASGQGKKFF
TRBV6-5	-	TRBJ1-1	CASSYPSEGVTEAFF
TRBV3-1	few	TRBJ1-5	CASSQGVRGHQPQHF
TRBV9	-	TRBJ2-6	CASSAQSGGSGANVLTF